This is a list of T cell receptor beta chains from one sample in a study of PD-L1 blockade in urothelial cancer. Libraries were prepared by immunoSEQ multiplex PCR; TCRdb keeps only in-frame clonotypes and omits some of them. The data contain approximately 79,000 clones, about nine tenths of them singletons. This specimen was PBMCs, taken around atezolizumab (anti-PD-L1) treatment. Receptors were obtained from a woman in her 70s with urothelial cancer. CDR3s include the opening cysteine and the closing phenylalanine or tryptophan. Each record gives: V gene, J gene, clone size, D gene, CDR3 protein, CDR3 DNA. D genes are given only for firm matches. For some rows the clone size is stated as once, few or many, or as a class when expanded; others skip it.

TRBV5-4	TRBJ2-3	once	TRBD2	CASSFRGGLAGGVPTDTQYF	TGTGCCAGCAGCTTCCGGGGGGGACTAGCGGGAGGAGTCCCCACAGATACGCAGTATTTT
TRBV19	TRBJ1-5	.	TRBD1	CASTIGTGNQPQHF	TGTGCCAGTACCATCGGGACAGGCAATCAGCCCCAGCATTTT
TRBV5-1	TRBJ2-1	once	.	CASSWPSVRSWEASSYNEQFF	TGCGCCAGCAGCTGGCCCTCGGTGCGGTCCTGGGAGGCGAGCTCCTACAATGAGCAGTTCTTC
TRBV29-1	TRBJ1-2	.	.	CSGLGAGGYTF	TGCAGCGGACTAGGGGCAGGGGGCTACACCTTC
TRBV18	TRBJ2-1	.	TRBD2	CASSLSLAGVSYNEQFF	TGTGCCAGCTCATTGTCACTAGCGGGAGTCTCCTACAATGAGCAGTTCTTC
TRBV5-1	TRBJ2-7	.	TRBD1	CASSPPTAGGAFYEQYF	TGCGCCAGCAGCCCCCCAACGGCAGGGGGCGCGTTCTACGAGCAGTACTTC
TRBV7-2	TRBJ2-1	.	.	CASSLSLRGEQFF	TGTGCCAGCAGCTTATCGCTCCGCGGTGAGCAGTTCTTC
TRBV5-1	TRBJ1-1	.	.	CASSLQGPDTEAFF	TGCGCCAGCAGCTTGCAGGGGCCTGACACTGAAGCTTTCTTT
TRBV5-4	TRBJ2-1	.	.	CASSLAMSAGEQFF	TGTGCCAGCAGCTTGGCGATGTCGGCGGGAGAGCAGTTCTTC
TRBV4-2	TRBJ1-4	.	.	CASSQDAEDEKLFF	TGTGCCAGCAGCCAAGATGCCGAGGATGAAAAACTGTTTTTT
TRBV19	TRBJ2-7	.	.	CASSIDRMTLQQYF	TGTGCCAGTAGTATAGACAGGATGACCCTCCAGCAGTACTTC
TRBV6-5	TRBJ2-7	.	.	CASSYSRQGGYEQYF	TGTGCCAGCAGTTACTCGAGGCAGGGAGGCTACGAGCAGTACTTC
TRBV9	TRBJ2-2	.	TRBD1	CASSPRTGTGELFF	TGTGCCAGCAGCCCAAGGACAGGGACCGGGGAGCTGTTTTTT
TRBV5-1	TRBJ2-1	.	TRBD2	CASSQVGGLAGVPEQFF	TGCGCCAGCAGCCAGGTGGGAGGACTAGCGGGAGTGCCTGAGCAGTTCTTC
TRBV6-9	TRBJ1-2	few	.	CASSYLRDRYTF	TGTGCCAGCAGTTATTTGAGGGATCGCTACACCTTC
TRBV29-1	TRBJ1-1	.	.	CSVGGRANTEAFF	TGCAGCGTGGGGGGGAGGGCGAACACTGAAGCTTTCTTT
TRBV30	TRBJ1-2	.	.	CALGQGYGYTF	TGTGCCCTGGGGCAGGGGTATGGCTACACCTTC
TRBV7-2	TRBJ1-6	.	.	CASSLWGDGSPLHF	TGTGCCAGCAGCTTATGGGGGGACGGTTCACCCCTCCACTTT
TRBV11-1	TRBJ2-7	.	.	CASSLGQFLSYEQYF	TGTGCCAGCAGCTTAGGACAGTTCCTCTCCTACGAGCAGTACTTC
TRBV6-5	TRBJ1-1	.	.	CASRSRTRDTEAFF	TGTGCCAGCAGGTCTAGGACGAGGGACACTGAAGCTTTCTTT
TRBV9	TRBJ1-3	.	TRBD1	CASSPAGGPSSGNTIYF	TGTGCCAGCAGCCCAGCAGGGGGCCCTTCCTCTGGAAACACCATATATTTT
TRBV28	TRBJ2-5	.	TRBD2	CASTWTSGLATQYF	TGTGCCAGCACCTGGACTAGCGGTTTGGCGACCCAGTACTTC
TRBV9	TRBJ2-1	.	TRBD2	CASSVDGREGNNEQFF	TGTGCCAGCAGCGTAGATGGGCGGGAGGGGAATAATGAGCAGTTCTTC